This T cell receptor beta chain was profiled in a study of regulatory T cells in long-lasting Graves disease. The length of the CDR3 is 14 residues. V lost 6 bases and J lost 1, with 10 bases in between. Investigators prepared the TCR beta libraries by applying iRepertoire HTBI primers and Arm-PCR of CDR3 regions. Original processing methods: The samples yielded roughly 64 TRBV and roughly 13 TRBJ segments. TCRdb processed the multiplex PCR reads anew with MiXCR; each CDR3 protein has one entry. The authors' filters were not applied to this entry. The sample holds around 420,000 distinct CDR3 sequences, 15% seen once. Described time point: newly diagnosed GD, antithyroid drugs for less than 3 months. Extracted RNA from PBMCs served as the source of the TCR library.

Here the sequenced sample was peripheral blood mononuclear cells (PBMCs), taken at new diagnosis, from a patient treated with antithyroid drugs. This clonotype was sampled from a female donor with Graves disease. The chain employs TRBV12-3 or TRBV12-4 and TRBJ2-1; D remains unclear. DNA of the CDR3: TGTGCCAGCAGCCGATCTCGGTCCTACAATGAGCAGTTCTTC. Translation gives CASSRSRSYNEQFF.